This TCR beta chain was documented in a study of shared clonotypes between healthy human individuals. Study overall: Every donor yielded three CD4 naive, three CD4 memory, two CD8 naive and one CD8 memory plate.

General study points: Only blood samples were collected, and tissue repertoires likely differ. The generation probabilities recorded for non-shared clonotypes fell below those of clonotypes shared by all four donors. Between a handful of donors, naive CD4 clonotypes were shared at a level of around 4.9%.

Only in-frame clones appear in the TCRdb table, and some are missing; sequencing was by immunoSEQ multiplex PCR. Of around 2.5 million clones listed, approximately 93% are singletons. On this clone: Its antigen is undetermined.

Germline CDR1 and CDR2: MDHEN and SYDVKM. The CDR3 has 15 amino acids. The V and J ends lost 6 bases and 4 bases, in that order; junction bases with no gene match: 11. The V call is TRBV28, the J call TRBJ1-1, with 7 bases aligning to TRBD1. The sequenced sample was naive CD4+ T cells from PBMCs. Subset denoted: CD45RA+ positively selected. The TCR comes from a man aged 18 to 35 in good health. Some clones in this sample may be carry-over from other donors' samples. This CDR3 reads CASSLQVQGVTEAFF. The CDR3, as DNA: TGTGCCAGCAGCCTGCAAGTGCAGGGGGTCACTGAAGCTTTCTTT. Full variable domain (outside the CDR3, taken from reference TRBV28 and TRBJ1-1): DVKVTQSSRYLVKRTGEKVFLECVQDMDHENMFWYRQDPGLGLRLIYFSYDVKMKEKGDIPEGYSVSREKKERFSLILESASTNQTSMYLCASSLQVQGVTEAFFGQGTRLTVV.